The T cell receptor beta chain described here comes from a study of cytomegalovirus exposure and HLA in healthy donors. The sample holds one count of this clone. Its antigen is not identified. Amplification used 60 Vbeta primers and 13 Jbeta primers. The table came from immunoSEQ multiplex PCR; TCRdb's copy has only in-frame clones and leaves some out. The sample lists 150,000 to 200,000 clones, around 74% occurring once. The donors comprised healthy bone marrow donors. Study findings and constraints: When a later analysis was performed, an Asian-associated ancestry cluster reportedly had fewer N-insertions than the roughly 700-donor mean.

Looked up from germline, CDR1 is LNHDA and CDR2 is SQIVND (reference sequence). V was pared by 1 base and J by 6 bases, with 10 bases between. The length of the CDR3 is 14 residues. This clonotype was obtained from a female donor in good health and CMV-seronegative. The chain is built from TRBV19 and TRBJ2-1; D may be TRBD2 (6 bases). Source material: PBMCs. CDR3 residues: CASSIAGVSNEQFF. The CDR3 nucleotides read TGTGCCAGTAGTATAGCGGGAGTGAGCAATGAGCAGTTCTTC.